The 5 T cell receptor beta chains given below trace back to one sample, sequenced in a study of blood T cell repertoires in COVID-19. Here immunoSEQ multiplex PCR was the method, and the copy in TCRdb shows in-frame clones only, minus some. The sample holds almost 250,000 clones, around 84% seen once. Input material: PBMCs or T cells enriched from blood (not recorded which). These receptors all stem from a woman aged 50 to 65 who had recovered from COVID-19.

The rearrangement joins TRBV5-1 to TRBJ2-3; D is possibly TRBD1 (6 bases). V was cut by 4 bases and J by 0 bases, with 15 bases left in between. This CDR3 is 16 amino acids long. Germline CDR1 is SGHRS and CDR2 is YFSETQ. This chain's CDR3 is CASSVDRSGSTDTQYF. For the CDR3, the DNA is TGCGCCAGCAGCGTAGACAGGAGCGGTAGCACAGATACGCAGTATTTT.

The table lists this clone with a few counts. The chain carries TRBV5-1 and TRBJ1-1; 7 nucleotides match TRBD1. The CDR3 covers 14 residues. Losses at the gene ends were 4 bases for V and 4 bases for J; bases not matched to a gene: 7. Germline lookup yields CDR1 SGHRS and CDR2 YFSETQ. CDR3 protein: CASSRDRATTEAFF. The CDR3 DNA reads TGCGCCAGCAGCCGCGACAGGGCGACCACTGAAGCTTTCTTT.

The CDR3 sequence: CASSFTGTGANVLTF. CDR3 DNA: TGCGCCAGCAGTTTTACAGGGACCGGGGCCAACGTCCTGACTTTC. The chain couples TRBV5-1 to TRBJ2-6; D perhaps matches TRBD1 (6 bases). CDR1 and CDR2 (germline): SGHRS, YFSETQ. The V gene lost 5 bases and the J gene lost 4 bases, with 13 bases spanning the gap. The CDR3 covers 15 residues. Looking up the rest from reference TRBV5-1 and TRBJ2-6 gives the full variable domain: KAGVTQTPRYLIKTRGQQVTLSCSPISGHRSVSWYQQTPGQGLQFLFEYFSETQRNKGNFPGRFSGRQFSNSRSEMNVSTLELGDSALYLCASSFTGTGANVLTFGAGSRLTVL.

This sequence joins TRBV18 and TRBJ2-2; no clear D gene. Germline V gene lookup returns CDR1 KGHSH and CDR2 LQKENI. V shed 1 base and J shed 2 bases, with 5 bases lying between them. The CDR3 runs 14 residues. The CDR3 loop is CASSPRHNTGELFF. As DNA, the CDR3 is TGTGCCAGCTCACCACGACACAACACCGGGGAGCTGTTTTTT.

V gene TRBV4-1 combines with J gene TRBJ1-5; no clear D gene. Deletions cut 0 bases from V and 9 bases from J, with 12 bases between. This CDR3 is 14 amino acids long. Looked up from germline, CDR1 is MGHRA and CDR2 is YSYEKL. DNA for the CDR3: TGCGCCAGCAGCCAAGACGGGGTCGTACGGCCCCAGCATTTT. Translated: CASSQDGVVRPQHF.